A single sample is the source of the 17 T cell receptor beta chains below, sequenced in a study of blood T cell repertoires in COVID-19. The repertoire was sequenced with immunoSEQ multiplex PCR; TCRdb's copy has only in-frame clones and lacks some. The table includes approximately 200,000 clones, approximately 91% detected once. Sequencing was carried out using peripheral blood. Receptors originate from a man aged 30 to 45 with acute or convalescent COVID-19.

The chain employs TRBV3-1 (or the pseudogene TRBV3-2) and TRBJ2-5; TRBD1 might be the D (6 bases). Germline V gene sequence: CDR1 LGHDT, CDR2 YNNKEL (reference sequence). CDR3 length: 16 residues. The V gene lost 2 bases and the J gene lost 5 bases, with 18 bases spanning the gap. The CDR3 DNA follows: TGTGCCAGCAGCCAATACAGGGCAGGGCAGAGGGAGACCCAGTACTTC. It encodes CASSQYRAGQRETQYF.

This chain connects TRBV29-1 to TRBJ1-2; 10 bases map to TRBD1. After removal of 8 bases from V and 4 bases from J, the junction contained 10 bases not matched to a gene. The CDR3 runs to 14 residues. Germline lookup yields CDR1 SQVTM and CDR2 ANQGSEA. CDR3 residues: CSTPTGGDGYGYTF. The CDR3 region has the DNA TGCAGCACACCGACAGGGGGCGACGGCTATGGCTACACCTTC. Together with reference TRBV29-1 and TRBJ1-2, the CDR3 gives the full variable domain: SAVISQKPSRDICQRGTSLTIQCQVDSQVTMMFWYRQQPGQSLTLIATANQGSEATYESGFVIDKFPISRPNLTFSTLTVSNMSPEDSSIYLCSTPTGGDGYGYTFGSGTRLTVV.

The J gene is TRBJ2-3, the V gene TRBV10-3, with D hard to call. This CDR3 has 15 residues. Per germline, CDR1 ENHRY and CDR2 SYGVKD. Between the trimmed V and J ends, which lost 0 bases and 2 bases, there was a span of 9 bases. The CDR3 loop is CAISESTWSTDTQYF. In nucleotides, the CDR3 is TGTGCCATCAGTGAGTCGACTTGGTCCACAGATACGCAGTATTTT.

Written as DNA, the CDR3 is TGTGCCAGCAGTTTGGCGTTCAGCGGCCCGCAGTATTTT. Translation: CASSLAFSGPQYF. The chain carries TRBV27 and TRBJ2-3, with a weak D call TRBD2 (5 bases). V lost 3 bases and J lost 10, with 14 bases in between. The CDR3 sequence is 13 residues long. Germline V gene data show CDR1 as MNHEY and CDR2 as SMNVEV (reference sequence).

DNA of the CDR3: TGCAGCGCTGGACAGGTCGGGTCCGAGCAGTACTTC. Protein: CSAGQVGSEQYF. This chain connects TRBV29-1 to TRBJ2-7; 7 positions match TRBD1. The germline V gene has CDR1 SQVTM and CDR2 ANQGSEA. V lost 7 bases, J lost 6 bases, and 9 bases stayed unmatched. CDR3 length: 12 residues.

CDR3 bases: TGTGCCAGCCGTTGGGACAGGGGGCAAGGTTCACCCCTCCACTTT. Its protein product is CASRWDRGQGSPLHF. The chain recombines TRBV6-2 or TRBV6-3 with TRBJ1-6; 12 bases align to TRBD1. Looked up from germline, CDR1 is MNHEY and CDR2 is SVGEGT. Trimming at V came to 8 bases and at J to 9 bases, leaving 8 bases not matched to a gene. The CDR3 length is 15 residues.

V is TRBV9 and J is TRBJ2-2; D unclear. V was clipped by 4 bases and J by 6 bases, with 19 bases between them. CDR3 length: 16 residues. The germline V gene has CDR1 SGDLS and CDR2 YYNGEE. Written as DNA, the CDR3 is TGTGCCAGCAGCCCCAGTTTCATTTCTCAGGCCGGGGAGCTGTTTTTT. Its protein product is CASSPSFISQAGELFF.

The chain has TRBV6-5 and TRBJ2-7; 9 bases are a match to TRBD1. Germline CDR1 MNHEY, CDR2 SVGAGI. Unmatched junction bases numbered 4, after V lost 2 bases and J lost 5 bases. This CDR3 comprises 14 residues. This CDR3 reads CASSYTGGRDEQYF. The CDR3 coding sequence is TGTGCCAGCAGTTACACAGGGGGCCGGGACGAGCAGTACTTC.

V gene TRBV5-1 combines with J gene TRBJ1-1, with TRBD1 matching 9 bases. Germline CDR1 SGHRS, CDR2 YFSETQ. Trimming removed 4 bases from V and 4 bases from J; junction bases left unmatched: 5. The CDR3 is 14 amino acids. The CDR3, as DNA: TGCGCCAGCAGCGGAACGACAGGGGGCACTGAAGCTTTCTTT. Its translation is CASSGTTGGTEAFF.

This sequence joins TRBV7-2 and TRBJ1-3, with D possibly TRBD1 on 6 matching bases. Germline V gene sequence: CDR1 SGHTA, CDR2 FQGNSA. The ends were cut back, 4 bases at V and 0 bases at J, with 13 bases in the middle. The CDR3 totals 16 residues. CDR3 amino acids: CASSSKGGVSGNTIYF. The CDR3 DNA sequence: TGTGCCAGCAGCTCCAAGGGGGGGGTCTCTGGAAACACCATATATTTT.

The chain has TRBV5-1 and TRBJ1-2; D is undetermined. Germline CDR1 is SGHRS and CDR2 is YFSETQ. CDR3 size: 12 residues. V was pared by 0 bases and J by 12 bases, with 12 bases between. CDR3 in DNA: TGCGCCAGCAGCTTGGGAGGGAGCAGCCACACCTTC. It translates to CASSLGGSSHTF.

V is TRBV2 and J is TRBJ1-6; 8 bases agree with TRBD1. V lost 6 bases to trimming and J lost 5 bases; unmatched junction nucleotides: 6. Germline assignment: CDR1 SNHLY and CDR2 FYNNEI. The CDR3 spans 15 residues. CDR3 bases: TGTGCCAGCAGGCCCAGGGGGCTTAATAATTCACCCCTCCACTTT. Residues: CASRPRGLNNSPLHF. Looking up the rest from reference TRBV2 and TRBJ1-6 gives the full variable domain: EPEVTQTPSHQVTQMGQEVILRCVPISNHLYFYWYRQILGQKVEFLVSFYNNEISEKSEIFDDQFSVERPDGSNFTLKIRSTKLEDSAMYFCASRPRGLNNSPLHFGNGTRLTVT.

This clone has more than one count but fewer than ten. This chain connects TRBV23-1 to TRBJ2-4, with 7 bases that match TRBD2. TRBV23-1 is an ORF, with its function uncertain. The junction had 8 bases not matched to a gene; V was cut back by 0 bases and J by 6 bases. The CDR3 length is 16 residues. Written as DNA, the CDR3 is TGCGCCAGCAGTCAATCGGGGAGGGACCTCCGAAACATTCAGTACTTC. As protein: CASSQSGRDLRNIQYF.

V usage is TRBV4-2 and J usage is TRBJ1-2; no clear D gene. CDR1 and CDR2 (germline): LGHNA, YNFKEQ. This CDR3 region has 13 residues. The V and J ends lost 0 bases and 7 bases respectively, with 9 bases between them. Written as DNA, the CDR3 is TGTGCCAGCAGCCAAGAGCCGGGTATTGGCTACACCTTC. It translates to CASSQEPGIGYTF.

The J gene is TRBJ2-3, the V gene TRBV28, with D maybe TRBD2 (5 bases). The V gene's germline CDR1 is MDHEN and CDR2 SYDVKM. Trimming cost V 7 bases and J 7 bases, with 12 bases left between them. This CDR3 region has 12 residues. In DNA form, the CDR3 reads TGTGCCAGCACTCTCGCGGGCCATACGCAGTATTTT. It yields the protein CASTLAGHTQYF.

CDR3 sequence reads: CASSRKQGADTQYF. The CDR3, as DNA: TGCGCCAGCAGCCGCAAACAGGGGGCAGATACGCAGTATTTT. The chain joins TRBV4-1 to TRBJ2-3; 8 bases match TRBD1. The CDR3 totals 14 residues. The trim removed 4 bases at V and 4 bases at J, leaving 4 bases unmatched. Germline V gene lookup returns CDR1 MGHRA and CDR2 YSYEKL.

CDR3 loop: CASSSLDRGEQYF. The CDR3 nucleotides read TGCGCCAGCAGCTCCTTGGACAGGGGCGAGCAGTACTTC. The chain couples TRBV5-1 to TRBJ2-7; 9 positions match TRBD1. Germline trimming cut 3 bases from V and 6 bases from J; bases unmatched to any gene: 4. CDR3 length equals 13 residues. Germline V gene lookup returns CDR1 SGHRS and CDR2 YFSETQ.